This passage covers 19 T cell receptor beta chains from one sample sequenced in a study of breast tumors, draining lymph nodes, adjacent tissues. MiXCR, applied by TCRdb to the multiplex PCR reads, yields one record per CDR3 protein. Among 20,000 to 25,000 distinct CDR3 sequences, 68% were seen once, and the ten largest hold under 25%. What was sequenced was tumor-adjacent breast tissue. The receptors were gathered from a female donor with breast cancer. Some clones in this sample may be carry-over from other donors' samples.

This clonotype was found once. The chain uses TRBV7-8 and TRBJ2-3; the D gene is possibly TRBD2 (6 bases). The germline gives CDR1 SGHVS, CDR2 FQNEAQ. The CDR3 is 15 residues long. The V gene lost 0 bases and the J gene lost 6 bases, with 13 bases spanning the gap. In DNA form, the CDR3 reads TGTGCCAGCAGCTTAGCGGAGGGGTTCAGGGATACGCAGTATTTT. Protein sequence: CASSLAEGFRDTQYF.

This clonotype was seen a single time. The chain combines TRBV19 with TRBJ2-3; 14 bases match TRBD2. There are 17 residues in the CDR3. With 5 bases clipped from V and 6 bases from J, the junction kept 10 bases outside the gene matches. Germline V gene sequence: CDR1 LNHDA, CDR2 SQIVND (reference sequence). Here the CDR3 DNA reads TGTGCCAGTAGTCTACGGACTAGCGGGAGGCCAAGTGATACGCAGTATTTT. This encodes CASSLRTSGRPSDTQYF. The complete variable domain, with remaining parts taken from reference TRBV19 and TRBJ2-3, reads DGGITQSPKYLFRKEGQNVTLSCEQNLNHDAMYWYRQDPGQGLRLIYYSQIVNDFQKGDIAEGYSVSREKKESFPLTVTSAQKNPTAFYLCASSLRTSGRPSDTQYFGPGTRLTVL.

The V and J genes are TRBV5-1 and TRBJ2-7; 8 bases align to TRBD1. V dropped 3 bases and J dropped 4; count of bases not matched to a gene: 9. Looked up from germline, CDR1 is SGHRS and CDR2 is YFSETQ. This CDR3 has 15 amino acids. CDR3 sequence: CASSSRGRGHYEQYF. The CDR3 DNA reads as TGCGCCAGCAGCTCAAGGGGCAGGGGGCATTACGAGCAGTACTTC.

The chain is built from TRBV7-9 and TRBJ2-3; D gene unclear. V lost 0 bases to trimming and J lost 2 bases, with 9 bases between them. The CDR3 is 15 amino acids. The germline V gene encodes CDR1 SEHNR and CDR2 FQNEAQ (reference sequence). The CDR3 reads CASSLALADTDTQYF. CDR3 sequence (DNA): TGTGCCAGCAGCTTAGCGCTGGCGGACACAGATACGCAGTATTTT.

The V and J genes are TRBV19 and TRBJ2-7, with TRBD2 identical over 8 bases. Losses at the gene ends were 8 bases for V and 0 bases for J; bases not matched to a gene: 6. The germline gives CDR1 LNHDA, CDR2 SQIVND (reference sequence). The CDR3 has 14 residues. CDR3 bases: TGTGCCAGTGGGTACGGGGGGGTCTCCTACGAGCAGTACTTC. Translating gives CASGYGGVSYEQYF.

The chain has TRBV12-5 and TRBJ2-1, with D possibly TRBD1 on 6 matching bases. The CDR3 has 14 residues. Germline V gives CDR1 LGHNT, CDR2 FRNRAP. Trimming removed 2 bases at V and 6 bases at J, with 11 bases between. This CDR3 is CASGLRAQGNEQFF. CDR3 nucleotides: TGTGCTAGTGGTTTGAGGGCACAGGGCAATGAGCAGTTCTTC. Together with reference TRBV12-5 and TRBJ2-1, the CDR3 gives the full variable domain: DARVTQTPRHKVTEMGQEVTMRCQPILGHNTVFWYRQTMMQGLELLAYFRNRAPLDDSGMPKDRFSAEMPDATLATLKIQPSEPRDSAVYFCASGLRAQGNEQFFGPGTRLTVL.

The V and J genes are TRBV12-3 or TRBV12-4 and TRBJ2-7, with D perhaps given as TRBD1 or TRBD2 (5 bases each). This CDR3 spans 14 amino acids. Trimming took 5 bases from V and 2 from J, leaving 13 bases between them. CDR3: CASSPGTGTYEQYF. The CDR3 coding sequence is TGTGCCAGCAGTCCCGGGACGGGGACCTACGAGCAGTACTTC.

This clonotype was detected ten times or more. The chain is built from TRBV6-1 and TRBJ2-3; D not certain. Trimming shortened V by 5 bases and J by 6 bases, and 9 bases separated the two germline ends. From germline, CDR1 is MNHNS and CDR2 SASEGT. This CDR3 comprises 12 residues. As DNA, the CDR3 is TGTGCCAGCAGTATTTCGCGTGATACGCAGTATTTT. Its protein is CASSISRDTQYF.

The chain joins TRBV10-3 to TRBJ2-3; possible D gene TRBD2, 6 bases. Trimming removed 6 bases from V and 4 bases from J, with 11 bases in between. Germline V gene sequence: CDR1 ENHRY, CDR2 SYGVKD. The CDR3 is 13 amino acids. The CDR3 DNA follows: TGTGCCATCAGGGCGGGACCCCCAGATACGCAGTATTTT. Its protein is CAIRAGPPDTQYF.

The chain combines TRBV30 with TRBJ2-3, with 10 bases aligning to TRBD1. This CDR3 comprises 14 residues. The V and J ends lost 5 bases and 3 bases, in that order; junction bases with no gene match: 5. Germline V CDR1 and CDR2: GTSNPN, SVGIG (reference sequence). The CDR3 loop reads CAWGQGVATDTQYF. DNA for the CDR3: TGTGCCTGGGGACAGGGGGTCGCAACAGATACGCAGTATTTT. Together with reference TRBV30 and TRBJ2-3, the CDR3 gives the full variable domain: SQTIHQWPATLVQPVGSPLSLECTVEGTSNPNLYWYRQAAGRGLQLLFYSVGIGQISSEVPQNLSASRPQDRQFILSSKKLLLSDSGFYLCAWGQGVATDTQYFGPGTRLTVL.

The rearrangement links TRBV27 to TRBJ1-4; D ambiguous. With 5 bases removed from V and 4 bases from J, the gap between germline ends came to 8 bases. Per germline, CDR1 MNHEY and CDR2 SMNVEV (reference sequence). There are 13 residues in the CDR3. The CDR3 sequence is CASSKRDNEKLFF. The DNA for the CDR3 is TGTGCCAGCAGTAAACGGGATAATGAAAAACTGTTTTTT.

This clonotype rates as medium-sized. The J gene is TRBJ2-7, the V gene TRBV10-3; 7 positions agree with TRBD1. Germline CDR1 reads ENHRY; CDR2 reads SYGVKD. This CDR3 spans 14 amino acids. The J segment lost 3 bases and the V segment lost 4 bases, leaving 6 bases of the junction unmatched. The DNA for the CDR3 is TGTGCCATCAGTGCTGGACAGGACAACTACGAGCAGTACTTC. It is translated as CAISAGQDNYEQYF.

The table lists this clonotype with a count of one. The rearrangement uses TRBV29-1 and TRBJ1-3; no firm D call. Trimming took off 0 bases at V and 4 bases at J, with 1 base between the two ends. The CDR3 extends over 11 amino acids. Germline V gene data show CDR1 as SQVTM and CDR2 as ANQGSEA. CDR3 DNA sequence: TGCAGCGTTGAAGACGGAAACACCATATATTTT. It encodes CSVEDGNTIYF.

The gene calls are TRBV9 and TRBJ1-4; no firm D call. Germline CDR1 is SGDLS and CDR2 is YYNGEE. Trimming shortened V by 3 bases and J by 4 bases, and 13 bases separated the two germline ends. The CDR3 is 15 amino acids. The CDR3 coding sequence is TGTGCCAGCAGCGCAACACTGACTATTAATGAAAAACTGTTTTTT. It yields the protein CASSATLTINEKLFF.

This clonotype is judged medium-sized (0.01 to 0.1%). The chain is built from TRBV5-1 and TRBJ1-5; 9 bases are shared with TRBD1. The V and J ends lost 4 bases and 4 bases, in that order; junction bases with no gene match: 6. CDR3 length: 15 amino acids. Germline CDR1 is SGHRS and CDR2 is YFSETQ. The CDR3 nucleotides are TGCGCCAGCAGCCCGGACGGACAGGGGAATCAGCCCCAGCATTTT. Translation: CASSPDGQGNQPQHF.

This clonotype is medium-sized within its sample. The chain links TRBV2 to TRBJ2-2; 12 bases match TRBD2. Germline values: CDR1 SNHLY, CDR2 FYNNEI. The CDR3 contains 16 residues. After removal of 7 bases from V and 1 base from J, the junction contained 4 bases not matched to a gene. CDR3 in DNA: TGTGCCAGCAATGGACTAGCGGGGAGGAACACCGGGGAGCTGTTTTTT. Protein product: CASNGLAGRNTGELFF. The full variable domain, in which reference TRBV2 and TRBJ2-2 provide the parts outside the CDR3, is EPEVTQTPSHQVTQMGQEVILRCVPISNHLYFYWYRQILGQKVEFLVSFYNNEISEKSEIFDDQFSVERPDGSNFTLKIRSTKLEDSAMYFCASNGLAGRNTGELFFGEGSRLTVL.

Many counts were recorded for this clonotype. The chain is built from TRBV6-1 and TRBJ2-3; D gene ambiguous. CDR1 MNHNS and CDR2 SASEGT come from the germline V gene. There are 15 residues in the CDR3. V was clipped by 0 bases and J by 4 bases, with 11 bases between them. The CDR3 is CASSEAGGRSDTQYF. The CDR3 DNA reads as TGTGCCAGCAGTGAAGCGGGTGGCAGGTCAGATACGCAGTATTTT.

This clonotype is medium-sized (0.01 to 0.1%) within its sample. This chain joins TRBV20-1 and TRBJ2-7; TRBD2 agrees at 11 bases. This CDR3 has 14 amino acids. Germline trimming cut 3 bases from V and 3 bases from J; bases unmatched to any gene: 4. Germline V gene data show CDR1 as DFQATT and CDR2 as SNEGSKA (reference sequence). The CDR3 DNA reads as TGCAGTGCTAGTCGCCTAGCGGGAGGCTACGAGCAGTACTTC. Encoded protein: CSASRLAGGYEQYF.

This clonotype appeared many times. This chain connects TRBV7-2 to TRBJ2-1, with D tentatively TRBD1 (6 bases). From germline, CDR1 is SGHTA and CDR2 FQGNSA. The CDR3 length is 15 residues. Trimming took off 3 bases at V and 4 bases at J, with 13 bases between the two ends. The CDR3 bases are TGTGCCAGCAGCTTCGTGGCAGGGGATTACAATGAGCAGTTCTTC. Translated, it gives CASSFVAGDYNEQFF.